This T cell receptor beta chain was observed in a study of T cell repertoires in cytomegalovirus infection. At the level of the study: Public TCR beta signatures provided an indication of both CMV infection and a matching HLA type.

The germline V gene encodes CDR1 MDHEN and CDR2 SYDVKM. This CDR3 is 13 amino acids long. Via MiXCR, TCRdb re-called the reads, giving one row per CDR3 protein. The repertoire has 160,000 or so distinct CDR3 sequences, 17% of them found once; the top ten carry approximately 19%. Study conclusions and caveats: Predominance within the ex vivo response was attributable to HLA-C-restricted CMV-specific TCR beta clonotypes. CMV carriers having the relevant HLA were flagged by cumulative public TCR beta family frequency.

For this clonotype: The antigen remains unidentified. Sequence at one end of the junction differs from germline and may be a read error.

This chain links TRBV28 with TRBJ1-1; 7 positions match TRBD1. The sequence came from a human donor in good health (CMV status not recorded). Some clones in this sample may be carry-over from other donors' samples. The source material was CD8+ T cells from PBMCs. CDR3 bases: TGTGCCAGCAGCTTATTTCAGGGGGGGGAAGCTTTCTTT. It encodes CASSLFQGGEAFF.